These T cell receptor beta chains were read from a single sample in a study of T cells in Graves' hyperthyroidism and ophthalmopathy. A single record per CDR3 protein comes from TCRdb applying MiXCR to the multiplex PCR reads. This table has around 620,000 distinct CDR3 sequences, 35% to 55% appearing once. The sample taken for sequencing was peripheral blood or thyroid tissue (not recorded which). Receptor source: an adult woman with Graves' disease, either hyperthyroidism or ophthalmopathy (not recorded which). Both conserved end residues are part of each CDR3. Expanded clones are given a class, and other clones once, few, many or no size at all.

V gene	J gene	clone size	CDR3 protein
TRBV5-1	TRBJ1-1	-	CASSLAGGDTEAFF
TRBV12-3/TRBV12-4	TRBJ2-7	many	CASSHLITGVAYEQYF
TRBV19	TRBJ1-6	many	CASRGGVGSPLHF
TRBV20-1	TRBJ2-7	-	CRGAWGNEQYF
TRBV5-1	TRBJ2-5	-	CASSLDAGGTGGETQYF
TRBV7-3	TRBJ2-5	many	CASSPSGGETQYF
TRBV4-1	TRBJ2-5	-	CASSDTERGGETQYF
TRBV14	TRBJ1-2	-	CASSQAGSGLYGYTF
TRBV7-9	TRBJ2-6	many	CAAPPAGANVLTF
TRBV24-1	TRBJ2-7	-	CATSGPGQGMRTSYEQYF
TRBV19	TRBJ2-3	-	CAIRGTATDTQYF
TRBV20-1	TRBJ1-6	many	CSGGWGNSPLHF
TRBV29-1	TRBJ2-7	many	CSVEGVWGVAYEQYF
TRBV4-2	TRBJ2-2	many	CASSLTTGPSDTGELFF
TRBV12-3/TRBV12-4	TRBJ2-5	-	CASSLMGIWGEETQYF
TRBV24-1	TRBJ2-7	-	CATSDLRQPNEQYF
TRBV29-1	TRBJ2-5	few	CSVGIQGRETQYF
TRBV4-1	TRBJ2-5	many	CASSQENGLGPETQYF
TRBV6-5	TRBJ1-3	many	CASSWTAYSGNTIYF
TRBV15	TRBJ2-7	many	CATSSRWDRGLEQYF
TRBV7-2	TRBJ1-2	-	CASSLTSDYGYTF
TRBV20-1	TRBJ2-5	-	CSARGDRETQYF
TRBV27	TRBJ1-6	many	CASTEGSYNSPLHF
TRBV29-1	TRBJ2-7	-	CSVAVGGHEQYF